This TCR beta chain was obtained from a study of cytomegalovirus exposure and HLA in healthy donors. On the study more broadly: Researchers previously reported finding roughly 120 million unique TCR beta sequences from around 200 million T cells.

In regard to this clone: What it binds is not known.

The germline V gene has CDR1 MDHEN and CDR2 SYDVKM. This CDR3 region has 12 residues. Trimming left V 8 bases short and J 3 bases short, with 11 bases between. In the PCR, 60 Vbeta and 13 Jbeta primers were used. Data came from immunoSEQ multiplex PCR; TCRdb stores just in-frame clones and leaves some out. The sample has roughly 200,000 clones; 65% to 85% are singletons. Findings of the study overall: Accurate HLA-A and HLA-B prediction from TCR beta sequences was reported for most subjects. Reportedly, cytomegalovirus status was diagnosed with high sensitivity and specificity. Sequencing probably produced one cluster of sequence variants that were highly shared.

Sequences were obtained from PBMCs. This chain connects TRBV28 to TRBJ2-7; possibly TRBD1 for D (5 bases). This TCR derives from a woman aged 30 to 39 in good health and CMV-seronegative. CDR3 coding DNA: TGTGCCAGCTATACCACAGGCTACGAGCAGTACTTC. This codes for CASYTTGYEQYF. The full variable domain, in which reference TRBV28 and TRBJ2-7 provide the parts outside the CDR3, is DVKVTQSSRYLVKRTGEKVFLECVQDMDHENMFWYRQDPGLGLRLIYFSYDVKMKEKGDIPEGYSVSREKKERFSLILESASTNQTSMYLCASYTTGYEQYFGPGTRLTVT.